This paragraph covers one T cell receptor (beta chain) sequence. The antigen remains unidentified. Per the germline V gene, CDR1 is SGHRS and CDR2 is YFSETQ. The CDR3 loop spans 14 amino acids. V was trimmed by 3 bases and J by 3 bases, leaving 12 bases between them. This sample was taken from a study of cytomegalovirus exposure and HLA in healthy donors. Study-wide results and limits: A later look showed TCR association rates differing by HLA locus, highest for DRB1 and lowest for HLA-C. Sequencing had likely introduced a cluster of highly shared sequence variants as an artifact.

Primers for the PCR totalled 60 Vbeta and 13 Jbeta. TCRdb keeps only in-frame clones here, not all; method: immunoSEQ multiplex PCR. The repertoire includes roughly 70,000 clones, roughly 79% of them detected once, and around 6% sits in the top ten. The J gene is TRBJ1-2, the V gene TRBV5-1; TRBD1 is a possible D gene (6 bases). The TCR comes from a man aged 50 to 59 in good health and CMV-seronegative. The material sequenced was PBMCs. The CDR3 sequence is CASSSLQGHYGYTF. CDR3 sequence (DNA): TGCGCCAGCAGCTCCCTACAGGGACACTATGGCTACACCTTC.